The 24 T cell receptor beta chains presented below share a single source sample, sequenced in a study of T cells in Graves' hyperthyroidism and ophthalmopathy. Amplification yielded TCR beta CDR3 regions, with RNA transcripts as the source. Carried out on the TCR CDR3, a first-round RT-PCR used the HTBI primer set. TCRdb passed the multiplex PCR reads through MiXCR, listing each CDR3 protein once. The table includes approximately 430,000 distinct CDR3 sequences, about 15% detected once. Sequencing used blood. The receptors derive from a woman between 18 and 29 years old with Graves' hyperthyroidism.

The table lists this clonotype with many counts. This chain links TRBV2 with TRBJ1-6; D is possibly TRBD1 (6 bases). The CDR3 extends over 15 amino acids. Looked up from germline, CDR1 is SNHLY and CDR2 is FYNNEI. V lost 8 bases to trimming and J lost 1 base, with 12 bases between them. CDR3 in amino acids: CASAEGGSYNSPLHF. CDR3 sequence (DNA): TGTGCCAGCGCTGAGGGGGGATCCTATAATTCACCCCTCCACTTT. The whole variable domain, filled in from reference TRBV2 and TRBJ1-6, reads EPEVTQTPSHQVTQMGQEVILRCVPISNHLYFYWYRQILGQKVEFLVSFYNNEISEKSEIFDDQFSVERPDGSNFTLKIRSTKLEDSAMYFCASAEGGSYNSPLHFGNGTRLTVT.

This chain joins TRBV27 and TRBJ2-1; 7 positions agree with TRBD2. CDR1 and CDR2 (germline): MNHEY, SMNVEV (reference sequence). This CDR3 is built from 13 residues. J gave up 14 bases and V 3 bases, and 10 bases lay outside the gene matches. CDR3 sequence reads: CASSLSLRGEKFF. CDR3 sequence (DNA): TGTGCCAGCAGTTTGTCGCTACGGGGGGAGAAGTTCTTC.

The V call is TRBV6-1, the J call TRBJ2-3; D gene uncertain. Germline V gives CDR1 MNHNS, CDR2 SASEGT. The CDR3 length is 12 residues. V lost 7 bases to trimming and J lost 2 bases, with 7 bases between them. The CDR3 DNA follows: TGTGCCAGCACAGCATACACAGATACGCAGTATTTT. Protein sequence: CASTAYTDTQYF.

The rearrangement uses TRBV6-5 and TRBJ1-5, with D maybe TRBD1 (5 bases). Trimming shortened V by 2 bases and J by 3 bases, and 8 bases separated the two germline ends. Germline CDR1 and CDR2: MNHEY and SVGAGI. This CDR3 has 14 amino acids. Here the CDR3 DNA reads TGTGCCAGCAGTTACGCCAGGGACAATCAGCCCCAGCATTTT. As protein: CASSYARDNQPQHF.

This clonotype was picked up a small number of times. V and J are TRBV7-9 and TRBJ1-4, with D unclear. Trimming pared 4 bases from V and 8 bases from J, leaving 8 bases between. Germline values: CDR1 SEHNR, CDR2 FQNEAQ (reference sequence). The CDR3 has 12 residues. For the CDR3, the DNA is TGTGCCAGCAGCTCCGGAACAGAAAAACTGTTTTTT. Encoded protein: CASSSGTEKLFF.

The sample holds many counts of this clonotype. V is TRBV6-5 and J is TRBJ1-2; D is unclear. The V end was cut by 0 bases, the J end by 3 bases, with 11 bases between. Germline V gives CDR1 MNHEY, CDR2 SVGAGI. The CDR3 runs to 15 residues. The CDR3 DNA sequence: TGTGCCAGCAGTTACTCGAACCCCGCCGACTATGGCTACACCTTC. This sequence encodes CASSYSNPADYGYTF.

This clonotype was seen at least ten times. CDR3 nucleotide sequence: TGTGCCACCAGTGGCCAGACAGGGGGTGCGTATGCTTATGGCTACACCTTC. It encodes CATSGQTGGAYAYGYTF. V gene TRBV24-1 combines with J gene TRBJ1-2; 9 positions agree with TRBD1. Germline assignment: CDR1 KGHDR and CDR2 SFDVKD. V trimming: 5 bases; J trimming: 5 bases; junction bases outside the gene matches: 14. The CDR3 is 17 amino acids.

This chain connects TRBV28 to TRBJ2-5; 7 bases are a match to TRBD1. V was pared by 3 bases and J by 3 bases, with 10 bases of the junction left unmatched. CDR1 MDHEN and CDR2 SYDVKM come from the germline V gene. The CDR3 covers 16 residues. This CDR3 is CASSFLRDSYEETQYF. The CDR3, as DNA: TGTGCCAGCAGTTTCCTCCGGGACAGCTATGAAGAGACCCAGTACTTC.

As concerns this clonotype: Being one base from a much bigger clone, this may be a read error. The chain joins TRBV5-6 to TRBJ2-7; 7 bases map to TRBD1. V trimming: 1 base; J trimming: 1 base; junction bases outside the gene matches: 8. There are 16 residues in the CDR3. From germline, CDR1 is SGHDT and CDR2 YYEEEE. CDR3 sequence: CASSLPGQCLSYEQYF. Here the CDR3 DNA reads TGTGCCAGCAGCTTGCCGGGACAGTGTCTTTCCTACGAGCAGTACTTC.

A few counts support this clonotype. The chain employs TRBV9 and TRBJ2-2, with 12 positions matching TRBD2. The germline CDR1 and CDR2 sequences are SGDLS and YYNGEE. Trimming at V came to 5 bases and at J to 4 bases, leaving 21 bases not matched to a gene. The CDR3 spans 21 residues. CDR3 protein: CASRSPVWTSGDKPSTGELFF. CDR3 DNA sequence: TGTGCCAGCAGGTCCCCCGTTTGGACTAGCGGGGACAAGCCGAGCACCGGGGAGCTGTTTTTT.

The chain joins TRBV6-1 to TRBJ1-6, with TRBD1 identical over 9 bases. CDR1 is MNHNS, CDR2 SASEGT, per germline. Unmatched junction bases numbered 3, after V lost 5 bases and J lost 7 bases. This CDR3 has 14 residues. As DNA, the CDR3 is TGTGCCAGCAGTCCCGGGACAGGGAATTCACCCCTCCACTTT. It yields the protein CASSPGTGNSPLHF.

Many counts were recorded for this clonotype. V gene TRBV3-1 combines with J gene TRBJ2-1; D call uncertain. The CDR3 spans 13 residues. Germline-derived CDR1 and CDR2 are LGHDT and YNNKEL (reference sequence). Trimming left V 0 bases short and J 4 bases short, with 4 bases between. Here the CDR3 DNA reads TGTGCCAGCAGCCAAGACACTTACAATGAGCAGTTCTTC. Encoded protein: CASSQDTYNEQFF.

The chain has TRBV10-3 and TRBJ1-2, with D maybe TRBD1 (6 bases). V lost 6 bases and J lost 4, with 24 bases in between. The CDR3 is 17 amino acids. CDR1 is ENHRY and CDR2 is SYGVKD in the germline V gene. The CDR3 here is CAISTAPQQGSIYGYTF. The CDR3 DNA reads as TGTGCCATCAGCACCGCCCCTCAACAGGGTTCGATCTATGGCTACACCTTC.

This clonotype was counted many times. The CDR3 loop reads CASSFRLAGGPGGEQYF. CDR3 coding DNA: TGCGCCAGCAGCTTCAGACTAGCGGGAGGGCCGGGCGGCGAGCAGTACTTC. The J gene is TRBJ2-7, the V gene TRBV5-1; 14 positions agree with TRBD2. The germline CDR1 and CDR2 sequences are SGHRS and YFSETQ. The CDR3 loop spans 17 amino acids. J lost 6 bases, V lost 2 bases, and 10 bases had no gene match.

Many counts were recorded for this clonotype. V and J are TRBV18 and TRBJ2-1, with 8 bases that match TRBD2. The germline V gene has CDR1 KGHSH and CDR2 LQKENI. This CDR3 comprises 14 residues. Germline trimming cut 3 bases from V and 9 bases from J; bases unmatched to any gene: 7. This CDR3 reads CASSPQRETTEQFF. As DNA, the CDR3 is TGTGCCAGCTCACCTCAGCGGGAGACGACTGAGCAGTTCTTC.

This clonotype has at least ten counts. This chain joins TRBV28 and TRBJ2-7; 7 bases agree with TRBD2. J lost 7 bases, V lost 1 base, and 13 bases had no gene match. The CDR3 has 16 amino acids. From germline, CDR1 is MDHEN and CDR2 SYDVKM. The chain's CDR3 is CASSLSPGGGTGEQYF. The CDR3 nucleotides are TGTGCCAGCAGTTTATCTCCTGGCGGGGGAACTGGTGAGCAGTACTTC.

At least ten counts were recorded for this clonotype. The V gene is TRBV2, the J gene TRBJ1-2; the match to TRBD1 covers 7 bases. The V gene's germline CDR1 is SNHLY and CDR2 FYNNEI. Trimming took 4 bases from V and 1 from J; bases not matched to a gene: 6. There are 15 residues in the CDR3. The CDR3 region is CASSARQGINYGYTF. For the CDR3, the DNA is TGTGCCAGCAGTGCCAGACAGGGAATTAACTATGGCTACACCTTC.

This clonotype was observed many times. The chain employs TRBV20-1 and TRBJ2-1; 8 bases line up with TRBD2. The germline CDR1 and CDR2 sequences are DFQATT and SNEGSKA (reference sequence). V lost 1 base to trimming and J lost 3 bases; unmatched junction nucleotides: 5. The CDR3 consists of 15 residues. The CDR3 sequence is CSARGTSGVYNEQFF. The CDR3 nucleotides are TGCAGTGCTAGAGGTACTAGCGGAGTCTACAATGAGCAGTTCTTC.

Many counts were recorded for this clonotype. V is TRBV28 and J is TRBJ1-4, with D uncertain. CDR1 and CDR2 from the germline V gene are MDHEN and SYDVKM. The CDR3 spans 12 residues. V shed 3 bases and J shed 10 bases, with 9 bases lying between them. CDR3 sequence reads: CASSFLAGKLFF. The CDR3 region has the DNA TGTGCCAGCAGTTTTCTTGCGGGAAAACTGTTTTTT.

CDR3 bases: TGTGCCAGCAGCTTCAAAGCGGCTCAAGAGACCCAGTACTTC. Protein: CASSFKAAQETQYF. The J gene is TRBJ2-5, the V gene TRBV7-6; tentative D call: TRBD2 (5 bases). Trimming took off 3 bases at V and 2 bases at J, with 10 bases between the two ends. The CDR3 runs 14 residues. Germline V gene data show CDR1 as SGHVS and CDR2 as FNYEAQ.

The chain joins TRBV2 to TRBJ2-1, with 11 bases lining up with TRBD2. The ends lost 6 bases at V and 3 bases at J; junction bases unmatched: 16. Germline assignment: CDR1 SNHLY and CDR2 FYNNEI. This CDR3 comprises 19 residues. The DNA for the CDR3 is TGTGCCAGCAGAGATATTAGCGGGGGGGCCTTATTAAACTACAATGAGCAGTTCTTC. It yields the protein CASRDISGGALLNYNEQFF.

In this sample, this clonotype turned up many times. The chain employs TRBV20-1 and TRBJ2-1; 8 bases agree with TRBD2. Per germline, CDR1 DFQATT and CDR2 SNEGSKA (reference sequence). With V trimmed by 6 bases and J by 7 bases, 20 bases remained unmatched. CDR3 length: 17 amino acids. Written as DNA, the CDR3 is TGCAGTGCCACAAGGTCGGGCGGGGGGTCCTGGAGGAATGAGCAGTTCTTC. Amino acid sequence: CSATRSGGGSWRNEQFF.

This CDR3 is CSARDEGTEKLFF. The CDR3 bases are TGCAGTGCTAGAGATGAGGGGACGGAAAAACTGTTTTTT. The chain couples TRBV20-1 to TRBJ1-4; possibly TRBD1 for D (5 bases). The V gene lost 0 bases and the J gene lost 8 bases, with 10 bases spanning the gap. The germline CDR1 and CDR2 sequences are DFQATT and SNEGSKA (reference sequence). The CDR3 loop spans 13 amino acids.

V usage is TRBV28 and J usage is TRBJ1-4; TRBD1 matches at 8 bases. After removal of 7 bases from V and 6 bases from J, the junction contained 1 base not matched to a gene. This CDR3 region has 12 residues. The germline V gene has CDR1 MDHEN and CDR2 SYDVKM. In DNA, the CDR3 is TGTGCCAGCACGACAGGGGATGAAAAACTGTTTTTT. Protein sequence: CASTTGDEKLFF.